The rows below give T cell receptor beta chains drawn from one sample of a study of T cell responses to AZD1222 COVID-19 vaccine. This table comes from immunoSEQ multiplex PCR, and its TCRdb copy is limited to in-frame clones, with some not included. The repertoire holds over 110,000 clones, with about 91% as singletons. Sequences were derived from peripheral blood, sampled 28 days after the second AZD1222 dose. The receptor source for this set is an adult who received the AZD1222 COVID-19 vaccine. Each CDR3 is given with its conserved first and last residue. The D gene is left open where the match is weak. The listing skips clone size in some rows; elsewhere it reads once, few, many or a size class.

clone_size | d_call | j_call | v_call | cdr3_nt | cdr3_aa
- | - | TRBJ2-7 | TRBV5-1 | TGCGCCAGCAGCTTGGGGGACAACCAATTCTTC | CASSLGDNQFF
- | - | TRBJ2-5 | TRBV11-2 | TGTGCCAGCAGCTTAAAGGCCGAGAGCCAGTACTTC | CASSLKAESQYF
- | - | TRBJ1-2 | TRBV6-5 | TGTGCCAGCAGTTCCGCCGGCCTACTCTATGGCTACACCTTC | CASSSAGLLYGYTF
- | - | TRBJ1-1 | TRBV12-5 | TGTGCTAGTGGTTTTCTGAACACTGAAGCTTTCTTT | CASGFLNTEAFF
- | TRBD1 | TRBJ1-1 | TRBV15 | TGTGCCACTCCCAAGGGGGACAGCACCCTCGGCGACACTGAAGCTTTCTTT | CATPKGDSTLGDTEAFF
once | - | TRBJ2-3 | TRBV4-2 | TGTGCCAGCAGCCCCAAGGGGACTTCAAGAACAGATACGCAGTATTTT | CASSPKGTSRTDTQYF
- | TRBD1 | TRBJ1-2 | TRBV5-5 | TGTGCCAGCAGCTCCCAAGGACAGGGTGGCTATGGCTACACCTTC | CASSSQGQGGYGYTF
- | TRBD1 | TRBJ2-7 | TRBV27 | TGTGCCAGCAGACCTGGGACAGTCTACGAGCAGTACTTC | CASRPGTVYEQYF
- | - | TRBJ2-2 | TRBV3-1/TRBV3-2 | TGTGCCAGCAGCCACGCAACCGGGGAGCTGTTTTTT | CASSHATGELFF
- | TRBD2 | TRBJ2-7 | TRBV7-9 | TGTGCCAGCAGCCCCCGGGCGGGAGGCCTGAGCTCCTACGAGCAGTACTTC | CASSPRAGGLSSYEQYF
- | - | TRBJ2-3 | TRBV4-1 | TGCGCCAGCAGCCAAAGGCTAGCGAGCACAGATACGCAGTATTTT | CASSQRLASTDTQYF
- | TRBD1 | TRBJ1-2 | TRBV7-6 | TGTGCCAGCAGCCAGACCGGACAGGGGAATTATGGCTACACCTTC | CASSQTGQGNYGYTF
- | - | TRBJ1-1 | TRBV5-1 | TGCGCCAGCAGTCGGGGACGCCATGAAGCTTTCTTT | CASSRGRHEAFF
- | TRBD2 | TRBJ2-7 | TRBV9 | TGTGCCAGCAGCCCCGGGACTAGCGGGAGCTACGAGCAGTACTTC | CASSPGTSGSYEQYF
- | - | TRBJ2-2 | TRBV24-1 | TGTGCCACGAAGGGGGAGGTCGGGGAGCTGTTTTTT | CATKGEVGELFF
- | TRBD1 | TRBJ1-1 | TRBV28 | TGTGCCAGCAGTTTAAATATTCAGGGGGCCGACACTGAAGCTTTCTTT | CASSLNIQGADTEAFF
few | TRBD1 | TRBJ1-2 | TRBV30 | TGTGCCTGGAGGCGGGGACAGCTGGCGGGGGGCTACACCTTC | CAWRRGQLAGGYTF
- | TRBD2 | TRBJ2-1 | TRBV4-1 | TGCGCCAGCAGCCACGCTCCAAAGGGACTACCCCTCGAAGGGTCCTACAATGAGCAGTTCTTC | CASSHAPKGLPLEGSYNEQFF
- | - | TRBJ1-6 | TRBV4-3 | TGCGCCAGCAGCCACGTTACCTTAATAAATTCACCCCTCCACTTT | CASSHVTLINSPLHF
- | - | TRBJ1-2 | TRBV5-1 | TGCGCCAGCAGTCCAGAGGGATATGGCTACACCTTC | CASSPEGYGYTF
- | - | TRBJ1-2 | TRBV3-1/TRBV3-2 | TGTGCCAGCAGCCAGGCAGGGGTAAACTATGGCTACACCTTC | CASSQAGVNYGYTF
- | - | TRBJ2-6 | TRBV9 | TGTGCCAGCAGCGTAGGGACCTCTGGGGCCAACGTCCTGACTTTC | CASSVGTSGANVLTF
- | TRBD2 | TRBJ2-1 | TRBV20-1 | TGCAGTGCTAGGGAGTCTAGCGGTCTGTTCTTC | CSARESSGLFF
- | - | TRBJ1-5 | TRBV7-8 | TGTGCCAGCAGCTTAGCGGAACAGCATAGCAATCAGCCCCAGCATTTT | CASSLAEQHSNQPQHF
- | - | TRBJ2-5 | TRBV5-6 | TGTGCCAGCAGCTTGAGGTTATCGGGCCAAGAGACCCAGTACTTC | CASSLRLSGQETQYF
- | - | TRBJ1-1 | TRBV19 | TGTGCCAGTGGTGGTTTTCTGCATGCGGGTGAAGCTTTCTTT | CASGGFLHAGEAFF
- | TRBD1 | TRBJ1-2 | TRBV5-1 | TGCGCCAGCAGCCAGGGGACAGGGCTGGGAACTAACTATGGCTACACCTTC | CASSQGTGLGTNYGYTF
- | - | TRBJ2-6 | TRBV9 | TGTGCCAGCAGCACTATCTCTGGGGCCAACGTCCTGACTTTC | CASSTISGANVLTF
- | TRBD2 | TRBJ2-1 | TRBV6-1 | TGTGCCAGCAGTGAAGATATCGGGACTAGCGATGAGCAGTTCTTC | CASSEDIGTSDEQFF
- | - | TRBJ1-1 | TRBV25-1 | TGTGCCAGCAGTGACCAGGGCCCCCAGGGGGCTTTCTTT | CASSDQGPQGAFF
- | - | TRBJ1-2 | TRBV2 | TGTGCCAGCAGTAAGGGGAGTCCTAACTATGGCTACACCTTC | CASSKGSPNYGYTF
- | TRBD2 | TRBJ2-1 | TRBV29-1 | TGCAGCGTTGTAGGACTAGCGGGGTACAATGAGCAGTTCTTC | CSVVGLAGYNEQFF
- | - | TRBJ2-5 | TRBV18 | TGTGCCAGCTCACCAACCGGGAGCCAAGGGGAGACCCAGTACTTC | CASSPTGSQGETQYF
- | TRBD2 | TRBJ2-4 | TRBV6-5 | TGTGCCAGCAGTTCTGGACTAGCGGGGGGAAAAAACATTCAGTACTTC | CASSSGLAGGKNIQYF
- | - | TRBJ1-1 | TRBV5-1 | TGCGCCAGCAGCTTGGCTCTTACATCCATGAACACTGAAGCTTTCTTT | CASSLALTSMNTEAFF
- | TRBD1 | TRBJ1-2 | TRBV24-1 | TGTGCCACCAGTGATCAAGAGACAGGGGGCTATGGCTACACCTTC | CATSDQETGGYGYTF
- | - | TRBJ2-1 | TRBV5-6 | TGTGCCAGCAGCTTGGCAGGGAACTGGCTCAATGAGCAGTTCTTC | CASSLAGNWLNEQFF
- | - | TRBJ2-5 | TRBV28 | TGTGCCAGCAGCCTGCCACAGGGTGAGACCCAGTACTTC | CASSLPQGETQYF
- | - | TRBJ2-5 | TRBV7-9 | TGTGCCAGCAGCTTGGGCGGAGGGCAAGTAGAGACCCAGTACTTC | CASSLGGGQVETQYF
- | - | TRBJ1-1 | TRBV19 | TGTGCCAGTAGTCCGAACAGGGTGGTGAACACTGAAGCTTTCTTT | CASSPNRVVNTEAFF
- | TRBD1 | TRBJ2-7 | TRBV5-5 | TGTGCCAGCAGCTCAGGGGGCTCCTACGAGCAGTACTTC | CASSSGGSYEQYF
- | - | TRBJ1-3 | TRBV12-3/TRBV12-4 | TGTGCCAGCAGCTTACGGGCGGGAGACACCATATATTTT | CASSLRAGDTIYF
- | - | TRBJ1-3 | TRBV15 | TGTGCCACCAGCAGAGATCAGGGGTTTCCTGGAAACACCATATATTTT | CATSRDQGFPGNTIYF
- | - | TRBJ2-1 | TRBV5-5 | TGTGCCAGCAGCGGGACGGTGGGGTCCTACAATGAGCAGTTCTTC | CASSGTVGSYNEQFF
- | TRBD1 | TRBJ2-2 | TRBV18 | TGTGCCAGCTCCCTAGGGACAGGGAACACCGGGGAGCTGTTTTTT | CASSLGTGNTGELFF
- | - | TRBJ1-5 | TRBV19 | TGTGCCAGTAGGGTGGACCGCAATAGCAATCAGCCCCAGCATTTT | CASRVDRNSNQPQHF
- | - | TRBJ1-1 | TRBV2 | TGTGCCAGCAGGAACAGGGCGGCCACTGAAGCTTTCTTT | CASRNRAATEAFF
- | - | TRBJ2-1 | TRBV5-6 | TGTGCCAGCAGCTTCCGAGGGTGGGATGAGCAGTTCTTC | CASSFRGWDEQFF
- | TRBD1 | TRBJ2-1 | TRBV7-9 | TGTGCCATCAAGGACAGGGCGAATGAGCAGTTCTTC | CAIKDRANEQFF
once | - | TRBJ2-5 | TRBV5-1 | TGCGCCAGCTCACAATTTGGGGAGACCCAGTACTTC | CASSQFGETQYF
- | TRBD1 | TRBJ1-1 | TRBV5-6 | TGTGCCAGCAGCCCGCCGACAGGGCATGATGGTTTCTTT | CASSPPTGHDGFF
few | - | TRBJ1-5 | TRBV19 | TGTGCCAGTAGTATAGGGGCGGTTAGCAATCAGCCCCAGCATTTT | CASSIGAVSNQPQHF
- | - | TRBJ2-7 | TRBV3-1/TRBV3-2 | TGTGCCAGCAGCCTAAACAGGGTCGAGCAGTACTTC | CASSLNRVEQYF
- | - | TRBJ1-2 | TRBV4-1 | TGCGCCAGCAGCCAAGACAAGAGGGCAGGAGACTCTGGCTATGGCTACACCTTC | CASSQDKRAGDSGYGYTF
- | - | TRBJ1-4 | TRBV5-1 | TGCGCCAGCAGCTTTCGTCCTACTAATGAAAAACTGTTTTTT | CASSFRPTNEKLFF
- | TRBD1 | TRBJ2-2 | TRBV2 | TGTGCCAGCACCCTGGGACAGGGCCTCACCGGGGAGCTGTTTTTT | CASTLGQGLTGELFF
- | TRBD1 | TRBJ1-2 | TRBV6-5 | TGTGCCACTTCTCCGGGACAGGCCTATGGCTACACCTTC | CATSPGQAYGYTF
- | - | TRBJ1-5 | TRBV7-2 | TGTGCCAGCAGCTTAGTAGGGGGGCAGAGAGTTAATCAGCCCCAGCATTTT | CASSLVGGQRVNQPQHF
once | - | TRBJ1-3 | TRBV6-5 | TGTGCCAGCAGTTACGACAGGGGAAACACCATATATTTT | CASSYDRGNTIYF